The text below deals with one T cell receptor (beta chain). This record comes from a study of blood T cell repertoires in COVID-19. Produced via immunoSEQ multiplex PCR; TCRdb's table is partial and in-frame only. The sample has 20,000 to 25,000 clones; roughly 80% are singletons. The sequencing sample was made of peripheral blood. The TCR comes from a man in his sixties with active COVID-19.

CDR3 loop: CASSPERQFYGYTF. Here the CDR3 DNA reads TGTGCCAGCTCACCTGAGCGACAGTTCTATGGCTACACCTTC. The V and J genes are TRBV18 and TRBJ1-2; a weak D match, TRBD1 (5 bases). Germline CDR1 KGHSH, CDR2 LQKENI. The V and J ends lost 3 bases and 4 bases respectively, with 12 bases between them. CDR3 length: 14 amino acids.